The source of this T cell receptor beta chain is a study of regulatory T cells in long-lasting Graves disease. This clonotype turned up a few times. Its antigen remains unidentified. General study findings and limits: Persistent Graves' patients had lower TCR diversity than newly diagnosed ones.

The time point here: persistent/refractory GD, antithyroid drugs over 5 years with positive TRAb. Researchers made the TCR library from RNA that was extracted from PBMCs. A blood draw put about 9 milliliters of peripheral blood into EDTA tubes. Arm-PCR of CDR3 regions and iRepertoire HTBI primers were used to build TCR beta libraries. Under the authors' procedure: Detected in the samples were around 62 TRBV and over twelve TRBJ segments. TCRdb ran MiXCR on the multiplex PCR reads and lists one entry per CDR3 protein. What appears here as the V and J calls and clone size reflects TCRdb's work, not the paper's. This sample has 500,000 to 800,000 distinct CDR3 sequences, with 25% to 35% found just once. This clonotype originated in a female donor with Graves disease. Material: peripheral blood mononuclear cells (PBMCs), obtained when the disease was refractory, from a patient treated with antithyroid drugs.

CDR3 DNA sequence: TGTGCCAGTAGTAAAGACAGAGTCCAAGAGACCCAGTACTTC. It translates to CASSKDRVQETQYF. The genes are TRBV19 and TRBJ2-5; D perhaps matches TRBD1 (5 bases). Trimming took off 4 bases at V and 1 base at J, with 10 bases between the two ends. The CDR3 is made up of 14 amino acids. CDR1 and CDR2 from the germline V gene are LNHDA and SQIVND (reference sequence).